This T cell receptor (beta chain) was recovered during a study of early T cells in non-severe SARS-CoV-2 infection. Losses at the gene ends were 0 bases for V and 10 bases for J; bases not matched to a gene: 10. The CDR3 spans 16 residues. CDR1 is SGHRS, CDR2 YFSETQ, per germline. There are many counts of this clonotype. Individual cDNA molecules carried attached unique molecular identifiers. TCRdb recomputed calls from the 5' RACE reads with MiXCR, one row per CDR3 protein. The sample includes around 58,000 distinct CDR3 sequences, around 8.3% seen only once; the top ten take roughly a tenth. The TCR was taken from an adult who was a healthcare worker with PCR-confirmed SARS-CoV-2 infection or an uninfected control (not recorded which). This sequence joins TRBV5-1 and TRBJ2-1; 10 nucleotides align to TRBD2. The sequences come from whole blood, collected at baseline. The CDR3 here is CASSLVTRASGSEQFF. In DNA form, the CDR3 reads TGCGCCAGCAGCTTGGTGACTCGGGCTAGCGGGAGCGAGCAGTTCTTC.